These T cell receptor beta chains were read from a single sample in a study of tumor-infiltrating lymphocytes in oesophageal squamous cell carcinoma. Each CDR3 protein is one row after TCRdb ran MiXCR on the PCR reads. The sample yields approximately 20,000 distinct CDR3 sequences, over 40% seen once. Source material: normal esophageal tissue next to the tumor. These receptors came from a male donor with esophageal squamous cell carcinoma. The CDR3 runs from the conserved cysteine through the conserved F or W. The order of the fields is D gene, clone size, J gene, V gene, CDR3 DNA, CDR3 protein. A D gene is named only where the DNA matches it firmly. The size field is filled for only some rows; it gives once, few, many or a size class.

TRBD1,NA,TRBJ2-5,TRBV7-2,TGTGCCAGCAGCGCAAGACAGGGAGTAAAGACCCAGTACTTC,CASSARQGVKTQYF
NA,many,TRBJ2-7,TRBV4-3,TGCGCCAGCAGCCCCCAAGAAAGGCGGGACGGATACTACGAGCAGTACTTC,CASSPQERRDGYYEQYF
TRBD2,large,TRBJ2-3,TRBV7-2,TGTGCCAGCAGCTTCTTCCCGGGGGGGCTCACAGATACGCAGTATTTT,CASSFFPGGLTDTQYF
NA,NA,TRBJ1-1,TRBV5-6,TGTGCCAGCAGCTTGGAGTTCGGCAGGGCGAACACTGAAGCTTTCTTT,CASSLEFGRANTEAFF
NA,many,TRBJ2-7,TRBV5-4,TGCGCCAGCAGCTTGGGGTCGGACCCCTACGAGCAGTACTTC,CASSLGSDPYEQYF
NA,NA,TRBJ2-5,TRBV6-2/TRBV6-3,TGTGCCAGCAGTTTGGGGATGGTGCAGTACTTC,CASSLGMVQYF
TRBD1,many,TRBJ2-7,TRBV5-4,TGCGCCAGCAGCCCCCATGTGGGACAGGCTTACGAGCAGTACTTC,CASSPHVGQAYEQYF
TRBD2,NA,TRBJ2-1,TRBV7-8,TGTGCCAGCAGCAACCCCCACGGCCTAGCGGGACGGAGAGGGGATGAGCAGTTCTTC,CASSNPHGLAGRRGDEQFF
TRBD1,many,TRBJ1-4,TRBV6-1,TGTGCCAGCAGTGAGACCGGGACAGGAAATGAAAAACTGTTTTTT,CASSETGTGNEKLFF
NA,NA,TRBJ2-3,TRBV4-1,TGCGCCAGCAGCCAACTTCCCTGGGATACGCAGTATTTT,CASSQLPWDTQYF
TRBD2,many,TRBJ2-7,TRBV12-3/TRBV12-4,TGTGCCAGCAGTTTACGGGCTAGCGGGAGGAGCTCCTACAATGAGCAGTACTTC,CASSLRASGRSSYNEQYF
NA,medium-sized,TRBJ2-3,TRBV10-3,TGTGCCATCAGTGAGTCATCATGGTATTTT,CAISESSWYF
TRBD1,NA,TRBJ2-4,TRBV7-4,TGTGCCAGCAGCCCACAGGGGAACATTCAGTACTTC,CASSPQGNIQYF
NA,NA,TRBJ2-1,TRBV2,TGTGCCAGCAGTGACCAGACAGCTAAGAGCTCCTACAATGAGCAGTTCTTC,CASSDQTAKSSYNEQFF
NA,many,TRBJ2-5,TRBV10-3,TGTGCCATCAGTGATTGGAAAGGGCAAGAGACCCAGTACTTC,CAISDWKGQETQYF
NA,few,TRBJ1-4,TRBV10-3,TGTGCCATCAGTAGGGACCCCAACAACGAAAAACTGTTTTTT,CAISRDPNNEKLFF
NA,medium-sized,TRBJ2-1,TRBV10-3,TGTGCCTCTGCCGATGGGACGGACTCCTACAATGAGCAGTTCTTC,CASADGTDSYNEQFF
TRBD1,NA,TRBJ2-1,TRBV7-2,TGTGCCAGCAGCTTAAGGCCACAGGGGAGCTCCTACAATGAGCAGTTCTTC,CASSLRPQGSSYNEQFF